This TCR beta chain was captured by sequencing in a study of regulatory T cells in long-lasting Graves disease. Study-wide background: Graves' cases, newly diagnosed, had used antithyroid drugs under 3 months. Study findings and constraints: There was favoring of TRBV28, TRBJ1-2 and TRBJ2-5 in persistent disease.

Time point of the sample: newly diagnosed GD, antithyroid drugs for less than 3 months. The TCR library was made from RNA that had been extracted from PBMCs in TRIzol. A remark on this clonotype: Its matching antigen is unknown.

Arm-PCR with iRepertoire HTBI primers amplified the CDR3 regions for these TCR beta libraries. TCRdb fed the multiplex PCR reads into MiXCR, producing one record per CDR3 protein. The sample lists around 470,000 distinct CDR3 sequences, around 13% occurring once. The trim removed 4 bases at V and 7 bases at J, leaving 3 bases unmatched. CDR3 length: 12 amino acids. The sample was also linked to a second study, of T cells in Graves' hyperthyroidism and ophthalmopathy. From that study: The HTBI primer set served for first-round RT-PCR of the TCR CDR3. Ophthalmopathy prediction by the model preceded onset by a median about 6.5 months.

The material was peripheral blood mononuclear cells (PBMCs), obtained at new diagnosis, from a patient treated with antithyroid drugs. The receptor comes from a woman in her forties or fifties with Graves disease. The chain is built from TRBV12-3 or TRBV12-4 and TRBJ1-2; 7 positions agree with TRBD1. CDR3 in amino acids: CASSSDRAGYTF. CDR3 DNA: TGTGCCAGCAGTTCCGACAGGGCTGGCTACACCTTC.